The 23 T cell receptor beta chains below all came from one sample that was sequenced in a study of shared clonotypes between healthy human individuals. Measured with immunoSEQ multiplex PCR; TCRdb has only the in-frame clones, and not every one. The top ten hold around 16% of the sample, which has a few hundred thousand clones, 87% seen once. The sequenced material came from memory CD8+ T cells sorted from blood. Subset of the sample: CD45RO+ cells pooled with CCR7-negative TemRA cells. The receptor set was obtained from a man between 18 and 29 years old in good health.

The chain couples TRBV30 to TRBJ2-7; no reliable D call. Trimming shortened V by 0 bases and J by 2 bases, and 8 bases separated the two germline ends. CDR3 size: 13 residues. CDR1 is GTSNPN, CDR2 SVGIG, per germline (reference sequence). CDR3 coding DNA: TGTGCCTGGAGTGTTAGTGAAACCTACGAGCAGTACTTC. Its protein is CAWSVSETYEQYF.

V usage is TRBV11-2 and J usage is TRBJ2-7, with TRBD2 matching over 10 bases. Germline V gives CDR1 SGHAT, CDR2 FQNNGV. V was pared by 1 base and J by 6 bases, with 12 bases of the junction left unmatched. The CDR3 runs 17 residues. CDR3 sequence: CASSLGLAGARLGEQYF. The CDR3 nucleotides are TGTGCCAGCAGCTTAGGTCTAGCGGGAGCACGCCTCGGCGAGCAGTACTTC. The complete variable domain, with remaining parts taken from reference TRBV11-2 and TRBJ2-7, reads EAGVAQSPRYKIIEKRQSVAFWCNPISGHATLYWYQQILGQGPKLLIQFQNNGVVDDSQLPKDRFSAERLKGVDSTLKIQPAKLEDSAVYLCASSLGLAGARLGEQYFGPGTRLTVT.

V usage is TRBV2 and J usage is TRBJ2-3; D assignment may be TRBD1 or TRBD2 (5 bases each). The CDR3 runs to 14 residues. Germline V lookup: CDR1 SNHLY, CDR2 FYNNEI. Trimming removed 6 bases from V and 2 bases from J, with 12 bases in between. CDR3 loop: CASSIGTITDTQYF. CDR3 nucleotides: TGTGCCAGCAGCATCGGGACCATCACAGATACGCAGTATTTT.

As concerns this clone: The same CDR3 arises from other DNA sequences in this sample as well. The CDR3 DNA is TGTGCCAGCAGTTTGCAGGGGGAGGGTCAGCCCCAGCATTTT. Encoded protein: CASSLQGEGQPQHF. V gene TRBV27 combines with J gene TRBJ1-5, with 7 bases matching TRBD1. The CDR3 runs to 14 residues. Germline assignment: CDR1 MNHEY and CDR2 SMNVEV (reference sequence). The junction had 5 bases not matched to a gene; V was cut back by 3 bases and J by 6 bases.

The rearrangement joins TRBV7-8 to TRBJ2-7; D remains unclear. Trimming removed 1 base from V and 4 bases from J, with 11 bases in between. This CDR3 contains 14 residues. Germline V gives CDR1 SGHVS, CDR2 FQNEAQ. CDR3 coding DNA: TGTGCCAGCAGCTTAGAGCTATCGGGTTACGAGCAGTACTTC. This gives the protein CASSLELSGYEQYF.

V gene TRBV7-8 combines with J gene TRBJ2-7, with a weak D call TRBD1 (5 bases). V lost 2 bases, J lost 0 bases, and 14 bases lay in between. Germline V lookup: CDR1 SGHVS, CDR2 FQNEAQ. The CDR3 spans 16 residues. CDR3 amino acids: CASSLRQPYFSYEQYF. The CDR3 bases are TGTGCCAGCAGCTTAAGACAGCCCTATTTCTCCTACGAGCAGTACTTC.

This rearrangement joins TRBV4-1 to TRBJ1-6; 10 nucleotides agree with TRBD1. V shed 4 bases and J 8 bases; nucleotides not matched to a gene: 8. This CDR3 is 16 amino acids long. Germline V gene lookup returns CDR1 MGHRA and CDR2 YSYEKL. In nucleotides, the CDR3 is TGCGCCAGCAGCCGCGGACCGGGACAGGGGTATTCACCCCTCCACTTT. This encodes CASSRGPGQGYSPLHF.

The chain employs TRBV28 and TRBJ1-1; 10 bases map to TRBD1. This CDR3 has 14 residues. The junction had 5 bases not matched to a gene; V was cut back by 4 bases and J by 6 bases. CDR1 and CDR2 from the germline V gene are MDHEN and SYDVKM. The CDR3 region is CASSSTGGVAEAFF. The DNA of the CDR3 is TGTGCCAGCAGTTCGACAGGGGGCGTAGCTGAAGCTTTCTTT.

The rearrangement joins TRBV6-6 to TRBJ2-2; 9 nucleotides match TRBD1. The CDR3 extends over 15 amino acids. In germline, CDR1 is MNHNY, CDR2 SVGAGI (reference sequence). V shed 6 bases, J shed 3 bases, and the junction held 5 bases outside the gene matches. The CDR3 DNA reads TGTGCCAGCAGAAAACAGGGGGCGGACACCGGGGAGCTGTTTTTT. As protein: CASRKQGADTGELFF.

J is TRBJ1-2 and V is TRBV10-3, with 7 bases lining up with TRBD1. The V gene's germline CDR1 is ENHRY and CDR2 SYGVKD. The junction had 4 bases not matched to a gene; V was cut back by 3 bases and J by 0 bases. The CDR3 consists of 15 residues. The CDR3 DNA reads TGTGCCATCAGTGACCCAGACAGGGCTAACTATGGCTACACCTTC. It is translated as CAISDPDRANYGYTF.

The chain combines TRBV29-1 with TRBJ1-2; maybe TRBD1 (6 bases). This CDR3 has 15 amino acids. The germline V and J ends were trimmed by 0 bases and 5 bases, with 16 bases remaining between them. Germline values: CDR1 SQVTM, CDR2 ANQGSEA. The CDR3 nucleotides are TGCAGCGTTGAAGATCTTTGGGGGGCCAGTTATGGCTACACCTTC. Protein sequence: CSVEDLWGASYGYTF.

The chain recombines TRBV6-5 with TRBJ2-7; 7 bases are shared with TRBD1. Looked up from germline, CDR1 is MNHEY and CDR2 is SVGAGI. After removal of 2 bases from V and 3 bases from J, the junction contained 1 base not matched to a gene. The CDR3 sequence is 13 residues long. CDR3 residues: CASSYRDSYEQYF. DNA for the CDR3: TGTGCCAGCAGTTACCGGGACAGCTACGAGCAGTACTTC.

The rearrangement joins TRBV13 to TRBJ1-6; possibly TRBD1 for D (5 bases). The CDR3 contains 16 residues. V was pared by 5 bases and J by 3 bases, with 14 bases between. The germline V gene has CDR1 PRHDT and CDR2 FYEKMQ (reference sequence). Here the CDR3 DNA reads TGTGCCAGCAGCCACGGGACGGATTTCTATAATTCACCCCTCCACTTT. Protein product: CASSHGTDFYNSPLHF. The full variable domain, rest sourced from reference TRBV13 and TRBJ1-6, is AAGVIQSPRHLIKEKRETATLKCYPIPRHDTVYWYQQGPGQDPQFLISFYEKMQSDKGSIPDRFSAQQFSDYHSELNMSSLELGDSALYFCASSHGTDFYNSPLHFGNGTRLTVT.

V usage is TRBV30 and J usage is TRBJ2-7, with D possibly being TRBD1 (5 bases). From germline, CDR1 is GTSNPN and CDR2 SVGIG (reference sequence). The V end lost 0 bases, the J end lost 0 bases, and 12 bases lay between the germline ends. This CDR3 has 15 residues. CDR3 in amino acids: CAWSVPFDSSYEQYF. CDR3 sequence (DNA): TGTGCCTGGAGTGTACCCTTCGACAGCTCCTACGAGCAGTACTTC.

The chain couples TRBV4-1 to TRBJ1-2; D remains ambiguous. The CDR3 has 15 residues. V was clipped by 5 bases and J by 6 bases, with 19 bases between them. CDR1 is MGHRA and CDR2 is YSYEKL in the germline V gene. CDR3 region: CASSVEGGILDGYTF. The CDR3 DNA reads TGCGCCAGCAGCGTCGAGGGCGGGATCCTGGATGGCTACACCTTC.

The chain employs TRBV13 and TRBJ1-6; D ambiguous. CDR1 is PRHDT and CDR2 is FYEKMQ in the germline V gene (reference sequence). Trimming left V 5 bases short and J 0 bases short, with 11 bases between. This CDR3 has 16 amino acids. The CDR3, as DNA: TGTGCCAGCAGCCCCGGGGTTAGCTCCTATAATTCACCCCTCCACTTT. Its translation is CASSPGVSSYNSPLHF.

The chain couples TRBV4-3 to TRBJ1-1; D gene ambiguous. The germline V and J ends were trimmed by 0 bases and 12 bases, with 14 bases remaining between them. The CDR3 totals 13 residues. The germline gives CDR1 LGHNA, CDR2 YSLEER. CDR3: CASSQEVGGKSFF. CDR3 bases: TGCGCCAGCAGCCAAGAAGTAGGAGGGAAATCTTTCTTT.

This chain connects TRBV27 to TRBJ1-2; possible D gene TRBD1, 6 bases. The germline V and J ends were trimmed by 3 bases and 3 bases, with 17 bases remaining between them. This CDR3 has 16 amino acids. Germline V gives CDR1 MNHEY, CDR2 SMNVEV (reference sequence). The CDR3 coding sequence is TGTGCCAGCAGTTTCCCCGGGGAGGGGGTGGACTATGGCTACACCTTC. Its protein product is CASSFPGEGVDYGYTF.

The chain carries TRBV6-4 and TRBJ2-3; D is ambiguous. The CDR3 has 13 residues. V lost 5 bases and J 6 bases, leaving 12 bases between the germline ends. From germline, CDR1 is MRHNA and CDR2 SNTAGT. This chain's CDR3 is CASSPTDSDTQYF. In DNA, the CDR3 is TGTGCCAGCAGTCCCACCGACTCCGATACGCAGTATTTT.

This chain connects TRBV4-1 to TRBJ1-5, with 9 bases lining up with TRBD1. Germline V CDR1 and CDR2: MGHRA, YSYEKL. This CDR3 has 15 amino acids. V gave up 3 bases and J gave up 7 bases; unmatched junction bases: 7. CDR3 coding DNA: TGCGCCAGCAGCCATGGGACAGGGTCAGGCCAGCCCCAGCATTTT. Protein sequence: CASSHGTGSGQPQHF.

The genes are TRBV27 and TRBJ2-2; the D gene is possibly TRBD1 (6 bases). V lost 3 bases, J lost 5 bases, and 10 bases lay in between. Germline V CDR1 and CDR2: MNHEY, SMNVEV (reference sequence). This CDR3 has 14 residues. The CDR3 loop is CASSFQGRTGELFF. The DNA of the CDR3 is TGTGCCAGCAGTTTTCAGGGGAGAACCGGGGAGCTGTTTTTT.

J is TRBJ2-1 and V is TRBV7-2, with 9 bases aligning to TRBD2. J lost 7 bases, V lost 1 base, and 5 bases had no gene match. This CDR3 is built from 15 residues. The germline V gene encodes CDR1 SGHTA and CDR2 FQGNSA. The CDR3 bases are TGTGCCAGCAGCTTAGGCGGGGGGGCCGGTAATGAGCAGTTCTTC. Translation gives CASSLGGGAGNEQFF.

This chain connects TRBV10-3 to TRBJ2-2; TRBD1 matches 9 bases. The CDR3 runs 16 residues. V gave up 6 bases and J gave up 1 base; unmatched junction bases: 6. Germline V CDR1 and CDR2: ENHRY, SYGVKD. The chain's CDR3 is CAISPQGARNTGELFF. The CDR3 DNA reads TGTGCCATCAGCCCACAGGGGGCTCGGAACACCGGGGAGCTGTTTTTT.